This record looks at one T cell receptor (beta chain) sequence and its context. This clonotype came up many times. The clone's antigen remains unknown. No much larger clone is present one base from it, and per-base qualities are unavailable. Library generation was performed with 5' RACE. Sequencing was carried out with an Illumina HiSeq 2500. A second PCR of about 6 to 12 cycles was performed with a sample-barcoded 5' primer and a J-beta primer mix. Each TCR beta cDNA molecule received a unique molecular identifier from a template-switch 5' adaptor carrying 12 random nucleotides. At least 3 million CDR3-containing paired-end reads were obtained from each sample. All of the RNA was converted into first-strand cDNA using the Mint cDNA synthesis kit, with a TRBC-specific oligonucleotide serving as the primer. Following uracil-DNA glycosylase treatment, all cDNA underwent a first 18-cycle PCR with the universal primers M1SS and BC2_uni_R. As for the authors' bioinformatics: For normalization, 1 million high-quality reads, each with a distinct molecular identifier, were randomly selected from each sample. Instead of being binned into consensus sequences, reads that shared molecular identifiers were thrown out. MiTCR, set to a Q25 quality threshold and the strictest error-elimination algorithm, was used for CDR3 identification, clonotype clustering and error correction. Lower-bound total TCR beta diversity was estimated with a nonparametric unseen species model using Euler transformation. In TCRdb, the public reads were trimmed at Q25 with fastp and aligned with MiXCR, with productive beta chains retained. Each entry merges the rows of one CDR3 protein and shows their most common DNA and genes. The V and J calls shown here were made by TCRdb, not taken from the authors' results. For this sample there are almost 550,000 distinct CDR3 sequences; around 24% appear just once. The ten top clones hold roughly 9.4% of the sample.

The data belong to a study of blood T cells in healthy people across ages (dated by TCRdb to the mid-2010s). General notes on the study: In model experiments, roughly one uniquely barcoded TCR beta cDNA molecule per two T cells was captured by template switching. The donors were divided into four age groups: young (average around 16 years), middle-aged (under 40), aged (approximately 62) and long-lived (approximately 74). Two additional independent replicas of 1 million unique cDNA reads from the same blood draw were analyzed for two donors (one aged 18 to 29 and one aged 80 or older). To track age-related changes in TCR beta repertoire diversity, the study relied on deep sequencing normalized with unique cDNA molecular identifiers.

For CDR1 and CDR2, the germline V gene (reference sequence) lists LGHDT and YNNKEL. The germline V end is reduced by 4 bases and the J end by 1 base; junction bases left unmatched: 3. The CDR3 sequence holds 16 residues, the cysteine and phenylalanine included. Only CDR3 DNA remains: 48 bases, in frame from the first base. Beyond this particular receptor, the publication reports: Compared with the aged group, the long-lived group had more naive CD4+ T cells, fewer expanded clones and increased TCR diversity, suggesting age selection. Bulk unsorted PBMC profiling prevented conclusive comparison of naive and antigen-experienced compartments. Because donor CMV infection status was unknown, age-related changes in expanded clonotypes were potentially confounded. The percentage of naive T cells measured by flow cytometry correlated strongly with observed TCR beta diversity. Estimates of total diversity from one million sequenced T cells were regarded as lower bounds and underestimates. As age increased, observed TCR beta diversity per million T cells dropped in a roughly linear way, and a significant reduction was already evident by age 40.

Donors were a few dozen systemically healthy Caucasian individuals from Russia aged roughly 6 to 90 years. Each donor gave about 9.8 milliliters of peripheral blood, drawn into EDTA-treated Vacutainer tubes. Ficoll-Paque density-gradient centrifugation was used to isolate PBMCs, with at least 6 million obtained per sample. Trizol reagent was used to extract total RNA from the PBMCs, yielding at least 5.5 micrograms per sample. Naive CD45RAhigh/CD27high T cell percentages were measured by flow cytometry on a PBMC aliquot from every donor. These data are also associated with another study on T cells of mothers and their children. In that second paper, the authors write: Nine systemically healthy Caucasian individuals, comprising three mothers and their six children, were included as donors. cDNA synthesis used all of the extracted RNA, with around 1.6 ug of RNA in each 15 ul reaction. In the second PCR, the M1S primer introduced both the sample barcodes and 2-4 random nucleotides. Over 9 million TCR beta CDR3 reads were obtained for each mother, and around 2.7 million reads were obtained for each child. Thymic selection similarly shapes TCR recombination output in related and unrelated pairs, with minor effect from inherited differences. Normalized repertoire overlap was always found to be slightly, but never significantly, higher in related mother-child pairs than in unrelated mother-child pairs. No persistent microchimeric T cell clones were found, with a detection sensitivity of approximately 100 clones per million clonotypes. In the study, deep NGS was used to compare the TCR beta repertoires of mothers and children, and features distinguishing related mother-child pairs from unrelated individuals were sought. Mothers averaged about 40 +/- 4 years of age and children averaged around 10 +/- 4 years. Libraries were sequenced on Illumina HiSeq 2000 with 100+100 nt paired-end reads after adapter ligation with NEBNext reagents. To prevent cross-contamination, the mother and child libraries were prepared one month apart and sequenced in separate runs. For each donor, between 500,000 and 2,000,000 distinct TCR beta clonotypes were identified. Naive TCR beta clonotypes were estimated from low-frequency clonotypes matched to each donor's FACS-determined naive share, without sorting.

The rearranged segments are TRBV3-1 and TRBJ2-3, with TRBD2 matching 12 junction bases. The sample taken for sequencing was blood. The receptor comes from a boy younger than 18 in good health. The CDR3 has the sequence CASSLTSGSGTDTQYF. The DNA sequence reads TGTGCCAGCAGCCTGACTAGCGGGAGTGGCACAGATACGCAGTATTTT.